This T cell receptor beta chain was recorded in a study of blood T cell repertoires in COVID-19. From germline, CDR1 is DFQATT and CDR2 SNEGSKA (reference sequence). Trimming removed 5 bases at V and 8 bases at J, with 12 bases between. CDR3 length equals 11 residues. Profiled with immunoSEQ multiplex PCR; TCRdb holds only in-frame clones, not every one. Altogether 250,000 to 350,000 clones are present, 85% to 90% being singletons, with the ten largest covering 2% to 3%. The V gene is TRBV20-1, the J gene TRBJ1-1, with D tentatively TRBD1 (5 bases). Material for sequencing was PBMCs or T cells enriched from blood (not recorded which). This TCR came from a woman aged 18-30 years who had recovered from COVID-19. CDR3 nucleotide sequence: TGCAGTGCTCTGGACAAACGGGAAGCTTTCTTT. Amino acids: CSALDKREAFF.